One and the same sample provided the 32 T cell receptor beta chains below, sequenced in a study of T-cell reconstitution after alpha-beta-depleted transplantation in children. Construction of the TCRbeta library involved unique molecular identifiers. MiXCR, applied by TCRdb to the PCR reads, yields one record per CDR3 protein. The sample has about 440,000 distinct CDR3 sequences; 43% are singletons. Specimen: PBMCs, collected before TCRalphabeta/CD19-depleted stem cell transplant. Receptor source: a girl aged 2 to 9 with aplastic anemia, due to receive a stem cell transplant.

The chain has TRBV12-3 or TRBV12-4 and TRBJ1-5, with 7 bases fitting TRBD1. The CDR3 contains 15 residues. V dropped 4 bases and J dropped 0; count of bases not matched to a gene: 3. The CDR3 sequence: CASSYGTDSNQPQHF. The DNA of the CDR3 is TGTGCCAGCAGTTACGGGACAGATAGCAATCAGCCCCAGCATTTT.

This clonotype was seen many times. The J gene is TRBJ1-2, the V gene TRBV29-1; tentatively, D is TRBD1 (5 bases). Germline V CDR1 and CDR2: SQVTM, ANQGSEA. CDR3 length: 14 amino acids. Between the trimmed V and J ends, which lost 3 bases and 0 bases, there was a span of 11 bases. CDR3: CSVERDGSNYGYTF. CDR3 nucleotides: TGCAGCGTTGAGCGGGACGGATCTAACTATGGCTACACCTTC.

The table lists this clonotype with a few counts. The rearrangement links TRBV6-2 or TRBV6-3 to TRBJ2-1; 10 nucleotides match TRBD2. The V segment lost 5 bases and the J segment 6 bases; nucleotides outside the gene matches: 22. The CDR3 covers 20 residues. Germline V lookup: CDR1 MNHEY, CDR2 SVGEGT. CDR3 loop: CASSRRRGSGRFPLPNEQFF. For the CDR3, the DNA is TGTGCCAGCAGTCGGCGGAGGGGTAGCGGGAGGTTTCCGCTGCCCAATGAGCAGTTCTTC.

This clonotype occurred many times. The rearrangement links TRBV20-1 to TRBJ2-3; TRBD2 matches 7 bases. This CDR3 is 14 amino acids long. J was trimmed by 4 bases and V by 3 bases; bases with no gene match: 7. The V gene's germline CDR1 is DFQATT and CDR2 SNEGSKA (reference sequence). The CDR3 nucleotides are TGCAGTGCTAGCCGTGGGAGGGCAGCAGATACGCAGTATTTT. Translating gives CSASRGRAADTQYF.

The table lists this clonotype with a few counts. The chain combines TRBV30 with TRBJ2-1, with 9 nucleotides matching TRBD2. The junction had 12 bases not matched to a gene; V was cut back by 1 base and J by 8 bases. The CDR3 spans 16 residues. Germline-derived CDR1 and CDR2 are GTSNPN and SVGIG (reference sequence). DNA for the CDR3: TGTGCCTGGAGTGGGCGGGGTAGCGGGAGTATCTATGAGCAGTTCTTC. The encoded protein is CAWSGRGSGSIYEQFF.

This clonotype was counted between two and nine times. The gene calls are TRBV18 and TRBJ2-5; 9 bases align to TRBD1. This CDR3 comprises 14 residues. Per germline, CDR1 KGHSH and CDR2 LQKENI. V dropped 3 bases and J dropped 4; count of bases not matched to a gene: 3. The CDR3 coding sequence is TGTGCCAGCTCACCTAACAGGGGGCCAGAGACCCAGTACTTC. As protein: CASSPNRGPETQYF. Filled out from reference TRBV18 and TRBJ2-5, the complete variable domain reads NAGVMQNPRHLVRRRGQEARLRCSPMKGHSHVYWYRQLPEEGLKFMVYLQKENIIDESGMPKERFSAEFPKEGPSILRIQQVVRGDSAAYFCASSPNRGPETQYFGPGTRLLVL.

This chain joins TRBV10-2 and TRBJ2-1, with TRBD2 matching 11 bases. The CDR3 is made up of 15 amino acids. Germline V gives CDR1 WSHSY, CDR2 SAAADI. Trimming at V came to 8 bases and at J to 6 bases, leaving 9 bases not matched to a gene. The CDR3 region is CASARTSGYVNEQFF. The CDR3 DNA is TGCGCCAGCGCGAGGACTAGCGGGTATGTCAATGAGCAGTTCTTC.

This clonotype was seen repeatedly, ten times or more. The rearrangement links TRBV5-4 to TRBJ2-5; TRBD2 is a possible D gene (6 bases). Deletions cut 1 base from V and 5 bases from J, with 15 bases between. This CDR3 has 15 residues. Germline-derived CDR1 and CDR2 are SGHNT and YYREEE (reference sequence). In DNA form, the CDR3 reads TGTGCCAGCAGCTTGTCTAGCGCAGCCATGGAGACCCAGTACTTC. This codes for CASSLSSAAMETQYF.

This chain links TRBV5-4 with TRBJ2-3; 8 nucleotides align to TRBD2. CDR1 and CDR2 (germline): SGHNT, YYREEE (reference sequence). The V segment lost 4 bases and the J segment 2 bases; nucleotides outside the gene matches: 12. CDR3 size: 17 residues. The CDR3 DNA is TGTGCCAGCAGCCTCACCATTACTAGCGGAAACACAGATACGCAGTATTTT. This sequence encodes CASSLTITSGNTDTQYF.

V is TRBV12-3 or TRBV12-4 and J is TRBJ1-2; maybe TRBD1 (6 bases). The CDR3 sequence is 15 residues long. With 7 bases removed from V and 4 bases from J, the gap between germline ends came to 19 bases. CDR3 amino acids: CASTSNQGRFYGYTF. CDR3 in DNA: TGTGCCAGCACCTCCAACCAGGGGCGTTTCTATGGCTACACCTTC.

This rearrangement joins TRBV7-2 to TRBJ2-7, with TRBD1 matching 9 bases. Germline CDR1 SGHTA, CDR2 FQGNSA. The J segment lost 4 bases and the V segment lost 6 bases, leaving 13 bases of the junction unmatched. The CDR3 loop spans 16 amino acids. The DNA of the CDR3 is TGTGCCAGCAGGGACAGGGGCTCCGCAAGGATGTACGAGCAGTACTTC. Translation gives CASRDRGSARMYEQYF.

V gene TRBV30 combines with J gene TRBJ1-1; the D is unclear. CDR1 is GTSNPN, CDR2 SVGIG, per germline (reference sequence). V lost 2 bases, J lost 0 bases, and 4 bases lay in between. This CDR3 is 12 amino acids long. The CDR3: CAWSRMNTEAFF. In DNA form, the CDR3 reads TGTGCCTGGAGTAGGATGAACACTGAAGCTTTCTTT.

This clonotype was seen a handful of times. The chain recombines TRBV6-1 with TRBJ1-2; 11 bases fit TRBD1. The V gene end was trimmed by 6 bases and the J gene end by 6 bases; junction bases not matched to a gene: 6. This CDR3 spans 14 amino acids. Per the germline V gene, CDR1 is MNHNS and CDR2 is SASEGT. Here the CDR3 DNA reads TGTGCCAGCAGCCCGCCGGGACAGGGGGATGGCTACACCTTC. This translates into CASSPPGQGDGYTF.

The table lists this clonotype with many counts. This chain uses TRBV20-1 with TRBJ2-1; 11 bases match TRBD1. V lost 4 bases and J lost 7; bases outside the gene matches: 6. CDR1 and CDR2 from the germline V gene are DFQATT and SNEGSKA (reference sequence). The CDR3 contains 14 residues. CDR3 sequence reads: CSATPGQGGNEQFF. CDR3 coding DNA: TGCAGTGCTACCCCGGGACAGGGGGGAAATGAGCAGTTCTTC.

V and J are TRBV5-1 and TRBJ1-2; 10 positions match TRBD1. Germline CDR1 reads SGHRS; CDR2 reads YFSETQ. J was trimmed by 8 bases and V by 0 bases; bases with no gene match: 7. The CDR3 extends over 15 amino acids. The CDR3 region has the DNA TGCGCCAGCAGCTTGGACTACGGGACAGGGGTGGGCTACACCTTC. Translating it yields CASSLDYGTGVGYTF. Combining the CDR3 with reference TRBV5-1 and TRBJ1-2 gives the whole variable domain KAGVTQTPRYLIKTRGQQVTLSCSPISGHRSVSWYQQTPGQGLQFLFEYFSETQRNKGNFPGRFSGRQFSNSRSEMNVSTLELGDSALYLCASSLDYGTGVGYTFGSGTRLTVV.

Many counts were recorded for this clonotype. CDR3 in amino acids: CASSLGTSNTGELFF. The DNA for the CDR3 is TGCGCCAGCAGCTTGGGGACTAGCAACACCGGGGAGCTGTTTTTT. This chain joins TRBV5-1 and TRBJ2-2, with TRBD2 matching over 8 bases. The CDR3 covers 15 residues. The junction had 0 bases not matched to a gene; V was cut back by 0 bases and J by 2 bases. CDR1 SGHRS and CDR2 YFSETQ come from the germline V gene. The entire variable domain, with the rest obtained from reference TRBV5-1 and TRBJ2-2, is as follows: KAGVTQTPRYLIKTRGQQVTLSCSPISGHRSVSWYQQTPGQGLQFLFEYFSETQRNKGNFPGRFSGRQFSNSRSEMNVSTLELGDSALYLCASSLGTSNTGELFFGEGSRLTVL.

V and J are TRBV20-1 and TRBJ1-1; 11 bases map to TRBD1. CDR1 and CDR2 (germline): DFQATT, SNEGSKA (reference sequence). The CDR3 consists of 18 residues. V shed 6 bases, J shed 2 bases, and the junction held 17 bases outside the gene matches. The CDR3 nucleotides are TGCAGTGCGTCTGGACAGGGGGCAAGGGTATTTCTTAACACTGAAGCTTTCTTT. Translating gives CSASGQGARVFLNTEAFF.

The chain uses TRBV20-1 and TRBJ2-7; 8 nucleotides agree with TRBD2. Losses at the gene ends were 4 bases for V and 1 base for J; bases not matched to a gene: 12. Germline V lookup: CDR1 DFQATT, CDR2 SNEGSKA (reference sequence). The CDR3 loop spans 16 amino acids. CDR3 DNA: TGCAGTGCTATATTCGTCGCGGGGGGCAAGTCCTACGAGCAGTACTTC. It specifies CSAIFVAGGKSYEQYF.

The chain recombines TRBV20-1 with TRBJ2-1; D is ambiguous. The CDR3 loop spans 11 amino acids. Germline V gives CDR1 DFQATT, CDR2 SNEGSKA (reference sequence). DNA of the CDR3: TGCCCCACCACCGGGTGCCATGAGCAGTTCTTC. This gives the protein CPTTGCHEQFF.

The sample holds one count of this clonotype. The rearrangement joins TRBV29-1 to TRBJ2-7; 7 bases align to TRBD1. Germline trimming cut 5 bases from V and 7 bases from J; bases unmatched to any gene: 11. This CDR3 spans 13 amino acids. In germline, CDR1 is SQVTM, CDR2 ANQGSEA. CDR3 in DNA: TGCAGCGTTTTAAGGGGGCCGTGCTATGAGCAGTACTTC. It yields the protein CSVLRGPCYEQYF.

CDR3 amino acids: CASSLPSSTDTQYF. CDR3 bases: TGTGCCAGCAGTTTACCCAGTAGCACAGATACGCAGTATTTT. V gene TRBV28 combines with J gene TRBJ2-3; D gene uncertain. Between the trimmed V and J ends, which lost 2 bases and 0 bases, there was a span of 6 bases. The CDR3 runs to 14 residues. Per the germline V gene, CDR1 is MDHEN and CDR2 is SYDVKM. The entire variable domain, with the rest obtained from reference TRBV28 and TRBJ2-3, is as follows: DVKVTQSSRYLVKRTGEKVFLECVQDMDHENMFWYRQDPGLGLRLIYFSYDVKMKEKGDIPEGYSVSREKKERFSLILESASTNQTSMYLCASSLPSSTDTQYFGPGTRLTVL.

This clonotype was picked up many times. The CDR3 region has the DNA TGCGCCAGCAGCTTGGAAGGGAACCGGGACAGGGACTACGAGCAGTACTTC. Protein: CASSLEGNRDRDYEQYF. The chain recombines TRBV5-1 with TRBJ2-7; 9 bases fit TRBD1. CDR1 is SGHRS and CDR2 is YFSETQ in the germline V gene. V was pared by 0 bases and J by 3 bases, with 10 bases of the junction left unmatched. The CDR3 runs to 17 residues.

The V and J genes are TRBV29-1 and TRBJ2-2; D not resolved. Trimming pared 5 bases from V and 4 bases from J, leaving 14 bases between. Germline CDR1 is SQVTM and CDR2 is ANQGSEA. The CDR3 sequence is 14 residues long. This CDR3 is CSVQFGEVTGELFF. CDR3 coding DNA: TGCAGCGTTCAATTCGGAGAAGTCACCGGGGAGCTGTTTTTT.

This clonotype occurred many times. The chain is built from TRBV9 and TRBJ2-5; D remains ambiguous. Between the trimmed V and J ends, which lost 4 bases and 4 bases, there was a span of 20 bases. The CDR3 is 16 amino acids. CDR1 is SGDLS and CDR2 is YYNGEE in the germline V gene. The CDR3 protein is CASSPQGSPSLETQYF. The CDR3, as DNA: TGTGCCAGCAGCCCTCAAGGGTCGCCCTCTCTAGAGACCCAGTACTTC.

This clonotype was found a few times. The CDR3 region is CASSPGGNEANVLTF. The CDR3 region has the DNA TGTGCCAGCTCACCAGGGGGTAATGAGGCCAACGTCCTGACTTTC. This chain uses TRBV18 with TRBJ2-6, with D tentatively TRBD1 or TRBD2 (5 bases each). This CDR3 is built from 15 residues. The ends were cut back, 2 bases at V and 6 bases at J, with 11 bases in the middle. Germline lookup yields CDR1 KGHSH and CDR2 LQKENI. Full variable domain (outside the CDR3, taken from reference TRBV18 and TRBJ2-6): NAGVMQNPRHLVRRRGQEARLRCSPMKGHSHVYWYRQLPEEGLKFMVYLQKENIIDESGMPKERFSAEFPKEGPSILRIQQVVRGDSAAYFCASSPGGNEANVLTFGAGSRLTVL.

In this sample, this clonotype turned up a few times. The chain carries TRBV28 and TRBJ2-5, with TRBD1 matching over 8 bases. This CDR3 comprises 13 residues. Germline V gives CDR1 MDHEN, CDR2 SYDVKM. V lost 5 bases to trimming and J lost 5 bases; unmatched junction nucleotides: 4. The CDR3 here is CASSHRTGETQYF. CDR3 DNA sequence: TGTGCCAGCAGTCATCGGACAGGGGAGACCCAGTACTTC.

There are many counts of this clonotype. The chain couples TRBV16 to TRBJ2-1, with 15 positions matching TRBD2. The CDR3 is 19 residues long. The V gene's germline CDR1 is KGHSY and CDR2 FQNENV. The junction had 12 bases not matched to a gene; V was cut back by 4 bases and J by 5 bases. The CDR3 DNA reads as TGTGCCAGCAGCCGCGGGGGACTAGCGGGAGGAGCGCCCAACAATGAGCAGTTCTTC. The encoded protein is CASSRGGLAGGAPNNEQFF.

As DNA, the CDR3 is TGCAGCGTTGCTCAGGGTAAAGGAACAGATACGCAGTATTTT. Its protein product is CSVAQGKGTDTQYF. The chain employs TRBV29-1 and TRBJ2-3, with a possible D match to TRBD1 (5 bases). The germline gives CDR1 SQVTM, CDR2 ANQGSEA. V lost 4 bases to trimming and J lost 3 bases, with 14 bases between them. The CDR3 covers 14 residues.

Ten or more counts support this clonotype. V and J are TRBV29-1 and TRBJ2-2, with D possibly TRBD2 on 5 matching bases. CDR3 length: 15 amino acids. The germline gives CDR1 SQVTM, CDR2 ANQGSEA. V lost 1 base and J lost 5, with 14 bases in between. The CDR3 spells CSVEGGAGGTGELFF. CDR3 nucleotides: TGCAGCGTTGAAGGAGGAGCCGGAGGAACCGGGGAGCTGTTTTTT.

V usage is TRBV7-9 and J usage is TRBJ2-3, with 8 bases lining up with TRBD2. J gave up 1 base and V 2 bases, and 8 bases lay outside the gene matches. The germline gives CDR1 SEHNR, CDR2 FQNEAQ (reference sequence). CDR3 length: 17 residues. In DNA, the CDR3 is TGTGCCAGCAGCTTAAGGCGGGGGGACGTGGGCACAGATACGCAGTATTTT. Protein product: CASSLRRGDVGTDTQYF.

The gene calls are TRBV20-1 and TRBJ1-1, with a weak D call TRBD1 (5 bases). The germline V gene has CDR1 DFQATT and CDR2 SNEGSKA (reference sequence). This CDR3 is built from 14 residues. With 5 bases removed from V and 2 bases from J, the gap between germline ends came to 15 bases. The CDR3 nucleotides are TGCAGTGCTGTAGCCGGAGACAGAAACACTGAAGCTTTCTTT. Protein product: CSAVAGDRNTEAFF.

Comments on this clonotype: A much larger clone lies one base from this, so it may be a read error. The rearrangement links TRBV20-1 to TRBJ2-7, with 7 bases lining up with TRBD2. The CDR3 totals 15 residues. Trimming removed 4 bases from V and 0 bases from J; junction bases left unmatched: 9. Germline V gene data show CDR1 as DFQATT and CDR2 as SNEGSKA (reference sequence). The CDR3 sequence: CSATTSTSASYEQYF. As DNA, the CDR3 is TGCAGTGCTACGACCAGCACTAGCGCCTCCTACGAGCAGTACTTC.